This T cell receptor (beta chain) was retrieved from a study of T cells expressing NK-cell markers (dated by TCRdb to about 2020). For the study in its entirety: Eight donors provided sorted CD3+CD56+NKG2C+, CD3+CD56+NKG2C- and CD3+CD56-NKG2C+ T-cell subsets, whose TCR beta-chain repertoires were profiled. Among the eight sequenced donors, only one was HCMV-seronegative, while the other seven were HCMV-seropositive. The eight sequenced donors were randomly selected healthy volunteers, three men and five women. Illumina HiSeq 2000/2500, MiSeq or NextSeq was used to sequence libraries as 2 x 150 bp reads. Overall study results and their limits: In more than five donors, the dominant CD3+CD56+NKG2C+ clonotypes ranked among the top 10 CD8+ clonotypes, making up about 1.0-7.0% of CD8+ T cells. Those dominant clonotypes were again the most abundant among CD3+CD56-NKG2C+ cells in a few donors, at roughly 25-65%. Whether the expanded NKG2C-expressing T cell clones were specific for HCMV antigens remained unclear.

As concerns this clonotype: No antigen is known for it.

In the germline V gene, CDR1 corresponds to KGHSH and CDR2 to LQKENI. Reading from cysteine to phenylalanine, the CDR3 counts 14 amino acids. No DNA was logged. The sequencer listed for this sample is Illumina HiSeq 2000. TCR beta cDNA libraries were prepared using 5'RACE template switching, which introduced a universal primer site and unique molecular identifiers. cDNA synthesis was primed from the TCR beta constant segment and was followed by two successive PCR amplification steps. In the source study's methods: MIGEC was used to demultiplex reads and group reads by UMI, and MiTCR was used to assemble and quantify clonotypes. To remove erroneous sequences, TCR cDNA sequences were retained only when supported by two or more reads. The tcR package was used for downstream repertoire analysis, and clonotypes were matched across fractions by CDR3 nucleotide sequence plus V segment. VDJmatch was used to annotate antigen specificity against VDJdb, with one amino acid substitution in CDR3 allowed. One entry per CDR3 protein sequence results from the TCRdb reprocessing of the reads, with DNA left out. TCRdb's processing, not the authors' own work, is the source of the V and J calls. The sample table includes fewer than 550,000 distinct CDR3 sequences. The ten biggest clones cover over 1.1% of the sample.

A commercial ELISA kit detecting HCMV-specific IgG in serum was used to determine HCMV serostatus. Peripheral blood mononuclear cells were isolated from blood by Ficoll density gradient centrifugation. The TCR comes from a woman between 45 and 60 years old in good health. Donor details come from another sample of the same person, matched by shared clones. Recombination joined TRBV18 with TRBJ1-6. Source material: blood T cells: a sorted CD56 or NKG2C T cell subset, CD4+ or CD8+ T cells, or bulk PBMC T cells (not recorded which). The CDR3 loop reads CASSPGSNHSPLHF.